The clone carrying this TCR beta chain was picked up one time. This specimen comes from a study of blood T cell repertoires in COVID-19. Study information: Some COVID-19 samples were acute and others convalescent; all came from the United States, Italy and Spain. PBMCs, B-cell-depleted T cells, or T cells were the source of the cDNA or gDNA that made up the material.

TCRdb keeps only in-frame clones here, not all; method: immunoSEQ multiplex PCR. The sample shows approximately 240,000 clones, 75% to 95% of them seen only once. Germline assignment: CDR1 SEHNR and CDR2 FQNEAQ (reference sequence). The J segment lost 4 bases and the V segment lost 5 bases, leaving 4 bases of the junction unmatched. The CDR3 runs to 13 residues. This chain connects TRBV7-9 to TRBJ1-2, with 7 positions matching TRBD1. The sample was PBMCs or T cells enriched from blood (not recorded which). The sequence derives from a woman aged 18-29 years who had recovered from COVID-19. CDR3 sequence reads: CASSTGQFYGYTF. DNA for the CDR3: TGTGCCAGCAGCACGGGACAGTTCTATGGCTACACCTTC.